A selection of T cell receptor beta chains follows, all from one sample in a study of T cells in Graves' hyperthyroidism and ophthalmopathy. TCRdb recomputed calls from the multiplex PCR reads with MiXCR, one row per CDR3 protein. The top ten clones hold roughly 53% of a sample with about 210,000 distinct CDR3 sequences, over 15% of them seen once. Sequencing input: blood. These receptors were collected from a man aged 45-65 years with Graves' hyperthyroidism. Each CDR3 is given with its conserved first and last residue.

TRBJ2-5 TRBV5-5 CASRYRGVGETQYF
TRBJ1-4 TRBV4-1 CASSQDLDRESEKLFF
TRBJ2-1 TRBV20-1 CSGQWKVSYDEQFF
TRBJ1-2 TRBV19 CASSMTGNYGYTF
TRBJ2-1 TRBV5-1 CASRGRLAGARSYNEQFF
TRBJ2-5 TRBV27 CASSLSTRDQETQYF
TRBJ2-7 TRBV5-1 CASSLATEAGRQYF
TRBJ1-3 TRBV11-3 CASSLSRSGNTIYF
TRBJ1-3 TRBV28 CASSLSAGVSGNTIYF
TRBJ2-2 TRBV28 CASSSPGPGELFF
TRBJ2-1 TRBV7-2 CASSLSGSLKGNEQFF
TRBJ2-1 TRBV28 CASSFELAVYNEQFF
TRBJ2-2 TRBV7-9 CASSLALANTGELFF
TRBJ1-1 TRBV5-1 CASSFEVLDRAQNTEAFF
TRBJ1-1 TRBV28 CASSFPSGRTEAFF
TRBJ2-3 TRBV11-2 CASSVGTARSTDTQYF
TRBJ2-7 TRBV20-1 CSAIGHLLSPYEQYF
TRBJ1-6 TRBV7-9 CASRQNTGDDYNSPLHF
TRBJ1-5 TRBV27 CASSPTAGGGGPQHF
TRBJ2-7 TRBV28 CASSSPGGERPYEQYF
TRBJ1-2 TRBV7-9 CASRKTRDNYGYTF
TRBJ1-5 TRBV6-1 CASSSGQGIGGDQPQHF
TRBJ2-7 TRBV2 CASSEALDTGVQYF
TRBJ2-5 TRBV7-9 CASSPPSGRSQYF
TRBJ1-5 TRBV7-2 CASSLEVGGPQHF
TRBJ2-5 TRBV20-1 CSVYNQETQYF
TRBJ2-1 TRBV4-1 CASSQTRAGTGAEDEQFF
TRBJ2-7 TRBV30 CAWSLLAGVNEQYF
TRBJ2-1 TRBV7-9 CASSLAKGAGFVEQFF
TRBJ2-7 TRBV7-9 CASSLGAGRAYEQYF
TRBJ2-5 TRBV12-3/TRBV12-4 CASSFPEETQYF
TRBJ2-1 TRBV11-3 CASSSPGLASDEQFF
TRBJ1-5 TRBV5-1 CASSLTVNQPQHF
TRBJ2-2 TRBV2 CASMEGGITGELFF
TRBJ1-1 TRBV3-1 CASSQVAGGTEAFF
TRBJ2-7 TRBV5-5 CASSLGTSGISYEQYF
TRBJ2-5 TRBV20-1 CSAHGTLQETQYF
TRBJ2-3 TRBV6-5 CASKTGFSTDTQYF
TRBJ1-6 TRBV3-1 CASSLLPYNSPLHF
TRBJ2-7 TRBV28 CASLSPELAGGREQYF
TRBJ2-7 TRBV10-2 CASKGLDPYEQYF
TRBJ2-7 TRBV27 CASMDSSSYEQYF
TRBJ2-2 TRBV4-1 CASSLGEITGELFF
TRBJ1-1 TRBV6-1 CASSDRGPNTEAFF
TRBJ2-3 TRBV10-3 CAISEAGKGTDTQYF